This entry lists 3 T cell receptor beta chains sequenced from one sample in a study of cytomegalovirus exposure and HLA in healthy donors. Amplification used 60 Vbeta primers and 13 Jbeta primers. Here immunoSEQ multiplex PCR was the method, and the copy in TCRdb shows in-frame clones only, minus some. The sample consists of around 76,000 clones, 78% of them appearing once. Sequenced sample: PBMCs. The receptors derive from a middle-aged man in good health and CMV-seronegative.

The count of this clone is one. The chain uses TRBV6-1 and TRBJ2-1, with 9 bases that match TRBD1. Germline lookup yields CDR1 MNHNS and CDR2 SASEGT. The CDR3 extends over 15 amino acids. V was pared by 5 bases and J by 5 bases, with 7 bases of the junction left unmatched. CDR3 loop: CASSSPGQGDNEQFF. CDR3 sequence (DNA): TGTGCCAGCAGTTCCCCGGGACAGGGAGACAATGAGCAGTTCTTC.

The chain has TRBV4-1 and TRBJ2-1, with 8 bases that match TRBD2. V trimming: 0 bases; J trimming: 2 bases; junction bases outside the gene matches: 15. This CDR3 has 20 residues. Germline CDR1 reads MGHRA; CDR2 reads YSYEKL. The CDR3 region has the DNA TGCGCCAGCAGCCAAGAAGGACGCGGGAGGCACAGGAGCCCCTACAATGAGCAGTTCTTC. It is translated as CASSQEGRGRHRSPYNEQFF.

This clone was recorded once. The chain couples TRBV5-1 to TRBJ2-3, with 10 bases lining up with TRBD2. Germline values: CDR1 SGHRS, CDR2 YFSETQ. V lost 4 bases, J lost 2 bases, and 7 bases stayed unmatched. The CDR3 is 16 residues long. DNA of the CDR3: TGCGCCAGCAGCGCTAAACTAGCGGGATACACAGATACGCAGTATTTT. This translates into CASSAKLAGYTDTQYF. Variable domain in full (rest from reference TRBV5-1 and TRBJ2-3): KAGVTQTPRYLIKTRGQQVTLSCSPISGHRSVSWYQQTPGQGLQFLFEYFSETQRNKGNFPGRFSGRQFSNSRSEMNVSTLELGDSALYLCASSAKLAGYTDTQYFGPGTRLTVL.